This T cell receptor beta chain was sequenced for a study of CD8+ T cells in alopecia areata. About five patients had their CD4+ cells sorted into CD25+CD127- cells. Germline V gene sequence: CDR1 MDHEN, CDR2 SYDVKM. There are 12 residues in the CDR3. The junction had 5 bases not matched to a gene; V was cut back by 8 bases and J by 5 bases. A note on this clone: The antigen remains undetermined.

RNA was isolated and reverse transcribed to cDNA, the sequencing template. Produced via immunoSEQ multiplex PCR; TCRdb's table is partial and in-frame only. The sample has 35,000 to 45,000 clones, 45% to 65% seen once. Overall study findings and caveats: Tissue-resident alphabeta T cells belonging to normal skin likewise get sequenced within scalp specimens.

The sequence was obtained from a human donor with alopecia areata. The chain uses TRBV28 and TRBJ1-1; 7 positions match TRBD1. Sequenced material: CD4+ Tregs sorted from blood. The CDR3 loop reads CASRGGLTEAFF. The CDR3 DNA follows: TGTGCCAGCCGAGGGGGCTTGACTGAAGCTTTCTTT.